This TCR beta chain was documented in a study of CD8+ T cells in alopecia areata. Points from the study as a whole: Scalp sample data also include resident alphabeta T cells from normal skin.

Patients with alopecia areata provided lesional scalp punch biopsies as well as peripheral blood. PBMCs served as the source from which CD4+ and CD8+ T cells were sorted. CDR3 length: 13 amino acids. Germline-derived CDR1 and CDR2 are SEHNR and FQNEAQ (reference sequence). V gave up 11 bases and J gave up 4 bases; unmatched junction bases: 8. Investigators isolated RNA and reverse transcribed it into cDNA to act as the sequencing template. Produced via immunoSEQ multiplex PCR; TCRdb's table is partial and in-frame only. The repertoire has about 180,000 clones, about 70% of them found once; the top ten carry over 9.5%. This clone was detected only a few times. Its target is not known.

The chain couples TRBV7-9 to TRBJ1-5, with 7 bases lining up with TRBD1. The specimen was CD8+ T cells sorted from blood, collected at week 0. The origin of this receptor is a human donor with alopecia areata. This chain's CDR3 is CAVTGSPNQPQHF. In DNA form, the CDR3 reads TGTGCCGTGACAGGGTCCCCAAATCAGCCCCAGCATTTT.